The T cell receptor (beta chain) under discussion was sequenced for a study of shared clonotypes between healthy human individuals. Generated by immunoSEQ multiplex PCR, the TCRdb table keeps only in-frame clones and is missing some. Counted here are approximately 250,000 clones, about 69% occurring once; the ten biggest clones make up over 8.5%. Germline V gene sequence: CDR1 SGHVS, CDR2 FQNEAQ. The CDR3 extends over 13 amino acids. The V end lost 6 bases, the J end lost 1 base, and 9 bases lay between the germline ends. Material: memory CD4+ T cells sorted from blood. This sample's subset: CD45RA-negative fraction. The TCR sequence derives from a man aged 25-45 years in good health. The chain employs TRBV7-8 and TRBJ1-1, with no clear D. CDR3 region: CASRPAKNTEAFF. The CDR3 DNA reads TGTGCCAGCAGACCCGCCAAGAACACTGAAGCTTTCTTT.